These 31 T cell receptor beta chains were sequenced from one sample in a study of T cells in localized non-small cell lung cancer. Only in-frame clones appear in the TCRdb table, and some are missing; sequencing was by immunoSEQ multiplex PCR. This table has tens of thousands of clones, around 82% appearing once. Sequenced material: PBMCs, taken before any cancer treatment. Receptors were obtained from a man aged 40 to 75 with stage II squamous cell lung carcinoma.

The J gene is TRBJ2-1, the V gene TRBV9; 8 bases fit TRBD2. The V segment lost 1 base and the J segment 0 bases; nucleotides outside the gene matches: 6. Germline CDR1 is SGDLS and CDR2 is YYNGEE. The CDR3 length is 17 residues. The CDR3 DNA reads as TGTGCCAGCAGCGTAACGGGAGGGCCGGGCTCCTACAATGAGCAGTTCTTC. Translation: CASSVTGGPGSYNEQFF.

This chain connects TRBV18 to TRBJ2-1, with 13 bases identical to TRBD2. Germline CDR1 reads KGHSH; CDR2 reads LQKENI. The CDR3 has 15 residues. V lost 5 bases to trimming and J lost 8 bases; unmatched junction nucleotides: 6. The CDR3 DNA is TGTGCCAGCTCAGCACTAGCGGGGGGGCAGGATGAGCAGTTCTTC. Amino acid sequence: CASSALAGGQDEQFF.

The V call is TRBV7-9, the J call TRBJ1-3, with 7 bases lining up with TRBD1. Germline CDR1 reads SEHNR; CDR2 reads FQNEAQ (reference sequence). The CDR3 runs to 15 residues. The ends lost 3 bases at V and 4 bases at J; junction bases unmatched: 6. The CDR3 DNA sequence: TGTGCCAGCAGCTTTACAGGGGCAGAAGGAAACACCATATATTTT. Its translation is CASSFTGAEGNTIYF. Looking up the rest from reference TRBV7-9 and TRBJ1-3 gives the full variable domain: DTGVSQNPRHKITKRGQNVTFRCDPISEHNRLYWYRQTLGQGPEFLTYFQNEAQLEKSRLLSDRFSAERPKGSFSTLEIQRTEQGDSAMYLCASSFTGAEGNTIYFGEGSWLTVV.

The chain joins TRBV6-5 to TRBJ2-1; D perhaps matches TRBD2 (5 bases). The CDR3 consists of 13 residues. The V gene's germline CDR1 is MNHEY and CDR2 SVGAGI. Trimming removed 6 bases at V and 8 bases at J, with 14 bases between. CDR3 DNA: TGTGCCAGCAGCCGGACGGGGAGAGATGAGCAGTTCTTC. Translating it yields CASSRTGRDEQFF.

This clone turned up a few times. The rearrangement joins TRBV7-6 to TRBJ1-5; D is uncertain. The CDR3 loop spans 12 amino acids. CDR1 and CDR2 (germline): SGHVS, FNYEAQ. V was cut by 2 bases and J by 7 bases, with 6 bases left in between. As DNA, the CDR3 is TGTGCCAGCAGCTTAACGGGACAGCCCCAGCATTTT. Its translation: CASSLTGQPQHF.

The rearrangement links TRBV5-1 to TRBJ2-1; D is unclear. Germline V gives CDR1 SGHRS, CDR2 YFSETQ. This CDR3 region has 13 residues. V was trimmed by 0 bases and J by 6 bases, leaving 7 bases between them. The CDR3 coding sequence is TGCGCCAGCAGCTTGGCTAGTCCCAATGAGCAGTTCTTC. Its protein is CASSLASPNEQFF.

V and J are TRBV11-2 and TRBJ1-2, with 7 positions matching TRBD1. The CDR3 has 16 amino acids. Germline-derived CDR1 and CDR2 are SGHAT and FQNNGV. V was pared by 5 bases and J by 8 bases, with 17 bases of the junction left unmatched. The chain's CDR3 is CASSPYRGSGFGGYTF. The CDR3 coding sequence is TGTGCCAGCAGCCCGTACAGGGGCTCAGGGTTCGGAGGCTACACCTTC.

The chain is built from TRBV4-2 and TRBJ1-1, with D unresolved. This CDR3 is 14 amino acids long. V lost 4 bases to trimming and J lost 0 bases, with 9 bases between them. CDR1 is LGHNA and CDR2 is YNFKEQ in the germline V gene. The DNA of the CDR3 is TGTGCCAGCAGCCCTCGCGAGGTGAACACTGAAGCTTTCTTT. Protein product: CASSPREVNTEAFF.

This chain uses TRBV5-4 with TRBJ1-5, with D perhaps TRBD1 (5 bases). Germline CDR1 is SGHNT and CDR2 is YYREEE (reference sequence). The V gene lost 4 bases and the J gene lost 0 bases, with 11 bases spanning the gap. There are 15 residues in the CDR3. The DNA of the CDR3 is TGTGCCAGCAGCCCCGGGAGGGGTAGCAATCAGCCCCAGCATTTT. Its translation is CASSPGRGSNQPQHF.

This chain links TRBV2 with TRBJ1-3; D is unclear. The CDR3 has 13 amino acids. V was shortened by 8 bases and J by 0 bases, with 8 bases between the two germline ends. Per the germline V gene, CDR1 is SNHLY and CDR2 is FYNNEI. The CDR3: CASGPSSGNTIYF. For the CDR3, the DNA is TGTGCCAGCGGTCCTAGCTCTGGAAACACCATATATTTT.

This chain links TRBV14 with TRBJ2-7, with 9 bases that match TRBD2. Germline CDR1 SGHDN, CDR2 FVKESK. V shed 5 bases, J shed 8 bases, and the junction held 13 bases outside the gene matches. This CDR3 region has 15 residues. The CDR3 DNA sequence: TGTGCCAGCAGCAAACCAGGTGGTAGCGGGAGCAAGCAGTACTTC. Amino acid sequence: CASSKPGGSGSKQYF.

The chain combines TRBV11-2 with TRBJ2-3; tentatively, D is TRBD2 (6 bases). Looked up from germline, CDR1 is SGHAT and CDR2 is FQNNGV. This CDR3 has 15 residues. Trimming pared 5 bases from V and 4 bases from J, leaving 16 bases between. CDR3 nucleotides: TGTGCCAGCAGCCCGCCGTCGGGGAGGCCAGATACGCAGTATTTT. As protein: CASSPPSGRPDTQYF. The full variable domain, with the rest looked up from reference TRBV11-2 and TRBJ2-3, is EAGVAQSPRYKIIEKRQSVAFWCNPISGHATLYWYQQILGQGPKLLIQFQNNGVVDDSQLPKDRFSAERLKGVDSTLKIQPAKLEDSAVYLCASSPPSGRPDTQYFGPGTRLTVL.

The chain carries TRBV19 and TRBJ2-1; no definite D call. Germline V gives CDR1 LNHDA, CDR2 SQIVND (reference sequence). Trimming removed 6 bases from V and 4 bases from J, with 4 bases in between. This CDR3 has 11 amino acids. The CDR3 reads CASRGYNEQFF. The CDR3 nucleotides are TGTGCCAGTAGAGGGTACAATGAGCAGTTCTTC.

The chain joins TRBV7-9 to TRBJ1-2, with 8 bases matching TRBD1. Germline V lookup: CDR1 SEHNR, CDR2 FQNEAQ (reference sequence). The ends lost 2 bases at V and 9 bases at J; junction bases unmatched: 5. The CDR3 has 13 amino acids. CDR3 DNA: TGTGCCAGCAGCTTACCGGGACAGGCCAGCTACACCTTC. Its protein product is CASSLPGQASYTF.

The chain links TRBV7-2 to TRBJ2-7, with 16 bases aligning to TRBD2. The CDR3 covers 14 residues. The ends lost 6 bases at V and 11 bases at J; junction bases unmatched: 7. Germline values: CDR1 SGHTA, CDR2 FQGNSA. The CDR3 region has the DNA TGTGCCAGCAGGTCGGGACTAGCGGGAGGGCAGGAGTACTTC. The encoded protein is CASRSGLAGGQEYF.

The rearrangement links TRBV5-1 to TRBJ2-1, with TRBD2 matching 11 bases. In germline, CDR1 is SGHRS, CDR2 YFSETQ. V lost 7 bases, J lost 7 bases, and 4 bases stayed unmatched. CDR3 length equals 13 residues. CDR3 in DNA: TGCGCCAGCTCCTCTAGCGGGAGGAATGAGCAGTTCTTC. Translated, it gives CASSSSGRNEQFF. The full variable domain, completed using reference TRBV5-1 and TRBJ2-1, is KAGVTQTPRYLIKTRGQQVTLSCSPISGHRSVSWYQQTPGQGLQFLFEYFSETQRNKGNFPGRFSGRQFSNSRSEMNVSTLELGDSALYLCASSSSGRNEQFFGPGTRLTVL.

The chain's CDR3 is CASRLPAVETQYF. The CDR3 bases are TGTGCCAGCAGGCTCCCCGCCGTAGAGACCCAGTACTTC. The rearrangement links TRBV6-1 to TRBJ2-5; D unclear. CDR1 is MNHNS and CDR2 is SASEGT in the germline V gene. V was clipped by 6 bases and J by 4 bases, with 12 bases between them. This CDR3 is 13 amino acids long.

V is TRBV7-3 and J is TRBJ2-1, with D unclear. The CDR3 has 13 amino acids. In germline, CDR1 is SGHTA, CDR2 FQGTGA. V was clipped by 2 bases and J by 5 bases, with 7 bases between them. The CDR3 DNA reads as TGTGCCAGCAGCTTATCACCTAACAATGAGCAGTTCTTC. Protein sequence: CASSLSPNNEQFF.

The chain recombines TRBV6-9 with TRBJ1-5; D remains unclear. Trimming stripped 6 bases from V and 2 bases from J, with 17 bases between. The CDR3 covers 16 residues. Germline values: CDR1 MNHGY, CDR2 SVAAGI. Here the CDR3 reads CASRILYQVRNQPQHF. The CDR3, as DNA: TGTGCCAGCAGGATACTATACCAGGTCCGCAATCAGCCCCAGCATTTT.

The chain joins TRBV2 to TRBJ2-3, with TRBD2 matching 10 bases. V gave up 6 bases and J gave up 4 bases; unmatched junction bases: 4. The length of the CDR3 is 14 residues. CDR1 SNHLY and CDR2 FYNNEI come from the germline V gene. This CDR3 reads CASRKREGPDTQYF. DNA for the CDR3: TGTGCCAGCAGGAAGCGGGAGGGCCCAGATACGCAGTATTTT.

The chain recombines TRBV15 with TRBJ1-1, with a possible D match to TRBD1 (5 bases). The germline gives CDR1 LNHNV, CDR2 YYDKDF (reference sequence). The germline V and J ends were trimmed by 0 bases and 5 bases, with 16 bases remaining between them. The CDR3 has 16 residues. CDR3 DNA sequence: TGTGCCACCAGCAGAGATGGGAGGGCCGGGGGGACTGAAGCTTTCTTT. It specifies CATSRDGRAGGTEAFF.

This clone was picked up one time. The V gene is TRBV27, the J gene TRBJ2-2; D is ambiguous. Deletions cut 6 bases from V and 0 bases from J, with 8 bases between. The V gene's germline CDR1 is MNHEY and CDR2 SMNVEV (reference sequence). The CDR3 covers 14 residues. Here the CDR3 reads CASRVGTNTGELFF. CDR3 in DNA: TGTGCCAGCAGAGTGGGGACGAACACCGGGGAGCTGTTTTTT.

J is TRBJ2-1 and V is TRBV19; the D gene could be TRBD1 or TRBD2 (5 bases each). CDR3 length: 16 residues. Trimming removed 4 bases from V and 4 bases from J, with 17 bases in between. In germline, CDR1 is LNHDA, CDR2 SQIVND (reference sequence). The CDR3, as DNA: TGTGCCAGTAGTAGTCCTTGGGACGGCACTTACAATGAGCAGTTCTTC. Residues: CASSSPWDGTYNEQFF.

The gene calls are TRBV7-2 and TRBJ2-3; D might be TRBD2 (6 bases). Germline CDR1 and CDR2: SGHTA and FQGNSA. V lost 5 bases, J lost 6 bases, and 18 bases lay in between. The CDR3 spans 15 residues. The CDR3 bases are TGTGCCAGCAGCGGCAAAACCCTAGCGACCGATACGCAGTATTTT. It specifies CASSGKTLATDTQYF.

This clone was counted a single time. The CDR3 sequence is CASSVDSSTNEKLFF. CDR3 nucleotide sequence: TGTGCCAGCAGCGTAGATTCTTCAACTAATGAAAAACTGTTTTTT. V is TRBV9 and J is TRBJ1-4; D remains ambiguous. This CDR3 spans 15 amino acids. Germline V lookup: CDR1 SGDLS, CDR2 YYNGEE. Trimming shortened V by 0 bases and J by 0 bases, and 6 bases separated the two germline ends.

This clone was found a few times. J is TRBJ1-1 and V is TRBV18; D is perhaps TRBD1 (6 bases). Trimming pared 3 bases from V and 2 bases from J, leaving 13 bases between. CDR1 and CDR2 from the germline V gene are KGHSH and LQKENI. The CDR3 length is 15 residues. CDR3 protein: CASSPSDSSNTEAFF. The DNA for the CDR3 is TGTGCCAGCTCACCCTCGGACAGTAGCAACACTGAAGCTTTCTTT.

This chain joins TRBV7-9 and TRBJ1-1; D is uncertain. In germline, CDR1 is SEHNR, CDR2 FQNEAQ (reference sequence). The CDR3 has 14 amino acids. V lost 1 base and J 6 bases, leaving 12 bases between the germline ends. The CDR3 reads CASSLVVYSPEAFF. For the CDR3, the DNA is TGTGCCAGCAGCTTAGTGGTCTATTCGCCTGAAGCTTTCTTT.

The count of this clone is one. The chain recombines TRBV19 with TRBJ1-6; D is perhaps TRBD1 (6 bases). The CDR3 has 14 amino acids. Germline V CDR1 and CDR2: LNHDA, SQIVND (reference sequence). V lost 3 bases and J lost 9, with 12 bases in between. The CDR3 DNA follows: TGTGCCAGTAGTATCCCAGGGGTTGGTTCACCCCTCCACTTT. Its translation is CASSIPGVGSPLHF.

This chain connects TRBV28 to TRBJ1-2, with D possibly matching TRBD1 (5 bases). V was pared by 5 bases and J by 4 bases, with 23 bases between. Germline V gene data show CDR1 as MDHEN and CDR2 as SYDVKM. CDR3 size: 17 residues. CDR3 sequence reads: CASSPPLGTLGGYGYTF. The CDR3 nucleotides read TGTGCCAGCAGTCCCCCTCTTGGGACCTTAGGAGGCTATGGCTACACCTTC.

This chain joins TRBV11-3 and TRBJ2-5; D assignment may be TRBD1 or TRBD2 (6 bases each). The CDR3 is made up of 17 amino acids. Trimming pared 1 base from V and 4 bases from J, leaving 19 bases between. Germline V gene lookup returns CDR1 SGHNT and CDR2 YENEEA. This chain's CDR3 is CASSLGGAGGERETQYF. CDR3 nucleotide sequence: TGTGCCAGCAGCTTAGGGGGGGCAGGAGGCGAGAGAGAGACCCAGTACTTC. The variable domain in full, with the rest retrieved from reference TRBV11-3 and TRBJ2-5, is EAGVVQSPRYKIIEKKQPVAFWCNPISGHNTLYWYLQNLGQGPELLIRYENEEAVDDSQLPKDRFSAERLKGVDSTLKIQPAELGDSAVYLCASSLGGAGGERETQYFGPGTRLLVL.

This clone was seen a single time. This chain joins TRBV4-3 and TRBJ2-7, with D possibly TRBD1 on 5 matching bases. V gave up 1 base and J gave up 7 bases, with 17 bases separating them. This CDR3 is 15 amino acids long. The germline CDR1 and CDR2 sequences are LGHNA and YSLEER. CDR3 coding DNA: TGCGCCAGCAGCCAAGGGGCGGCAGGGTCGAGTGAGCAGTACTTC. Residues: CASSQGAAGSSEQYF.